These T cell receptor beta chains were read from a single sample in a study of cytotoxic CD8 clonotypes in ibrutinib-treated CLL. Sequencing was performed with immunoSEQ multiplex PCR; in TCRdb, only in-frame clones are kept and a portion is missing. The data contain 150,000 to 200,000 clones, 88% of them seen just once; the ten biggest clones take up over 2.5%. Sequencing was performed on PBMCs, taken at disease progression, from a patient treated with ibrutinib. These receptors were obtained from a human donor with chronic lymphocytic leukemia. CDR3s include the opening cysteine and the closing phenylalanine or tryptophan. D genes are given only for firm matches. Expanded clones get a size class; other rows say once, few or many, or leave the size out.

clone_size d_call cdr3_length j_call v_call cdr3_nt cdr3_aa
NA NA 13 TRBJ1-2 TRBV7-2 TGTGCCAGCAGCTTAGAACAGAATTATGGCTACACCTTC CASSLEQNYGYTF
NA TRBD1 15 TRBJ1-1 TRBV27 TGTGCCAGCAGTCGGGGCGGACAGGGGAACACTGAAGCTTTCTTT CASSRGGQGNTEAFF
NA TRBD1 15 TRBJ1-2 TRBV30 TGTGCCTGGAGTCCACTCGGGACAGGGTACTATGGCTACACCTTC CAWSPLGTGYYGYTF
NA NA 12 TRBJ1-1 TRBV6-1 TGTGCCAGCAGGGGGAGGGGCACTGAAGCTTTCTTT CASRGRGTEAFF
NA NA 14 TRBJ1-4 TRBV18 TGTGCCAGCTCACGGGAACAGCTGAATGAAAAACTGTTTTTT CASSREQLNEKLFF
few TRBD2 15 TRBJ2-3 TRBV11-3 TGTGCCAGCAGCCAGGGGACTAGCGGGAGAGATACGCAGTATTTT CASSQGTSGRDTQYF
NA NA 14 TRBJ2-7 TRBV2 TGTGCCAGCTCGTTAGCGGCGACTTCCTACGAGCAGTACTTC CASSLAATSYEQYF
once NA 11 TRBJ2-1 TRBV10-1 TGCGCCAGCAGTGGAGCGGGTGAGCAGTTCTTC CASSGAGEQFF
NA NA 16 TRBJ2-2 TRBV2 TGTGCCAGCAGTGAATTCAGAGGACGGGACGCCGGGGAGCTGTTTTTT CASSEFRGRDAGELFF
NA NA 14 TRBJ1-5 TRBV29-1 TGCAGCGCCATGGGGAGGGACCCTAATCAGCCCCAGCATTTT CSAMGRDPNQPQHF
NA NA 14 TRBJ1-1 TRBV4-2 TGTGCCAGCAGCCACCCCCTGGAAAGAGCCGAAGCTTTCTTT CASSHPLERAEAFF
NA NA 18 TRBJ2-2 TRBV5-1 TGCGCCAGCAGCTTAAGGGGGGCCCGACAGTCGGGCACCGGGGAGCTGTTTTTT CASSLRGARQSGTGELFF
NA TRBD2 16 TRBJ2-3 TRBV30 TGTGCCTGGAATAGGGGGACTAGCGGGAGCACAGATACGCAGTATTTT CAWNRGTSGSTDTQYF
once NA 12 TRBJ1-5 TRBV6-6 TGTGCCAGCAGTCCCCCTAATCAGCCCCAGCATTTT CASSPPNQPQHF
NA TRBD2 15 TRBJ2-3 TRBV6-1 TGTGCCAGCAGCCCTGGGACTAGCGGGAGGGATACGCAGTATTTT CASSPGTSGRDTQYF
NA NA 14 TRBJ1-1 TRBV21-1 TGTGCCAGCAGTGGGACAGGGGGTTGGACTGAAGCTTTCTTT CASSGTGGWTEAFF
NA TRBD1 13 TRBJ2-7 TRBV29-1 TGCAGCGGTGGGACAGGGTCCTCCTACGAGCAGTACTTC CSGGTGSSYEQYF
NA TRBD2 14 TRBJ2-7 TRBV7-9 TGTGCCAGCAGCTTAGAACTAGCGGAAGACGAGCAGTACTTC CASSLELAEDEQYF
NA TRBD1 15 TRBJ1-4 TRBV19 TGTGCCAGTAGTATGACAGGGACGACTAATGAAAAACTGTTTTTT CASSMTGTTNEKLFF
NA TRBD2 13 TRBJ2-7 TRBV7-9 TGTGCCAGCAGCTATAGCGGGAGGAACGAGCAGTACTTC CASSYSGRNEQYF